This T cell receptor (beta chain) was retrieved from a study of vaccination and CD4 T cells after COVID-19. Looking at the study overall: Between diagnosis and the drawing of post-COVID samples lay a median roughly 100 days (range 35 to 161). Overlapping peptides covering the spike proteins of SARS-CoV-2, HCoV-NL63, HCoV-OC43 and HCoV-229E were added to stimulate cells.

Cultured CD4+ T cells had their DNA profiled by the Oncomine TCR Beta short-read assay. TCRdb reprocessed the PCR reads via MiXCR and lists one record per CDR3 protein. This sample has around 6,100 distinct CDR3 sequences; approximately 47% occur once, and the top ten carry 35% to 45%. With V trimmed by 4 bases and J by 3 bases, 13 bases remained unmatched. This CDR3 contains 17 residues. The V gene's germline CDR1 is MNHEY and CDR2 SMNVEV (reference sequence). The treatment is: roughly 11-day PBMC culture with coronavirus spike peptide pools or control peptides (ViraFEST assay). An unexposed donor provided the CD4+ T cells, which were collected before the COVID-19 pandemic (2011-2018). CD4+ T cells from unexposed donors were probed, cells permitting, with SARS-CoV-2 S/N and four cold-coronavirus spikes. This clonotype has more than one count but fewer than ten. Antigen: not known. Study-level findings and limits: Median numbers of SARS-CoV-2-reactive clonotypes increased from 21 to 38 (not a significant change).

The rearrangement links TRBV27 to TRBJ1-2; 8 positions match TRBD1. This clonotype originated in a human donor in good health. The sample comprised CD4+ T cells from blood, cultured in vitro. The DNA for the CDR3 is TGTGCCAGCAGTTCTACCTTTCCTCCGGGACAGGACTATGGCTACACCTTC. Translation: CASSSTFPPGQDYGYTF.